Shown below are 29 T cell receptor beta chains from a single sample sequenced in a study of OX40 agonist ivuxolimab in advanced cancers. The protocol was immunoSEQ multiplex PCR, while the TCRdb copy is restricted to in-frame clones and leaves out a portion. The table lists some 16,000 clones, around 80% of them singletons, with less than 45% in the top ten. Sample: CD4+ or CD8+ T cells sorted from blood, taken in a trial of the OX40 agonist ivuxolimab. The receptors here all came from an adult with an advanced solid tumor such as melanoma, head and neck, liver or kidney cancer.

This clone was picked up one time. V is TRBV27 and J is TRBJ2-2, with D perhaps assigned TRBD1 or TRBD2 (5 bases each). The CDR3 is 14 residues long. V was trimmed by 8 bases and J by 5 bases, leaving 15 bases between them. Per germline, CDR1 MNHEY and CDR2 SMNVEV (reference sequence). The DNA of the CDR3 is TGTGCCAGCGGGGGTGTAGAGTCGACCGGGGAGCTGTTTTTT. It translates to CASGGVESTGELFF.

This clone occurred once. The chain recombines TRBV7-3 with TRBJ1-6; D call uncertain. The germline V and J ends were trimmed by 5 bases and 7 bases, with 9 bases remaining between them. Looked up from germline, CDR1 is SGHTA and CDR2 is FQGTGA. CDR3 length: 13 residues. This CDR3 is CASSVQGNSPLHF. CDR3 nucleotides: TGTGCCAGCAGCGTTCAAGGGAATTCACCCCTCCACTTT.

The rearrangement joins TRBV2 to TRBJ2-1; 9 bases are a match to TRBD2. J lost 7 bases, V lost 2 bases, and 9 bases had no gene match. This CDR3 is 16 amino acids long. In germline, CDR1 is SNHLY, CDR2 FYNNEI. The CDR3 region has the DNA TGTGCCAGCAGTGAACAGGGGCTAGCGGGGATAAATGAGCAGTTCTTC. It translates to CASSEQGLAGINEQFF.

V usage is TRBV7-2 and J usage is TRBJ2-7; D possibly corresponds to TRBD2 (5 bases). This CDR3 region has 14 residues. Germline lookup yields CDR1 SGHTA and CDR2 FQGNSA. The V end lost 6 bases, the J end lost 2 bases, and 14 bases lay between the germline ends. The CDR3 spells CASSDTAGAYEQYF. The CDR3 nucleotides are TGTGCCAGCAGTGATACAGCCGGGGCCTACGAGCAGTACTTC.

This clone was recorded once. The rearrangement uses TRBV11-2 and TRBJ2-5; D is uncertain. Deletions cut 5 bases from V and 5 bases from J, with 15 bases between. The CDR3 spans 14 residues. Germline-derived CDR1 and CDR2 are SGHAT and FQNNGV. The CDR3 protein is CASSRAAVGETQYF. CDR3 coding DNA: TGTGCCAGCAGCCGAGCTGCAGTAGGGGAGACCCAGTACTTC.

This clone was seen only once. V and J are TRBV9 and TRBJ2-7; maybe TRBD2 (5 bases). This CDR3 region has 17 residues. Germline CDR1 is SGDLS and CDR2 is YYNGEE. The V end lost 0 bases, the J end lost 0 bases, and 16 bases lay between the germline ends. In DNA, the CDR3 is TGTGCCAGCAGCGTAGAACCCAGCGGTATATCCTCCTACGAGCAGTACTTC. Translation gives CASSVEPSGISSYEQYF. The full variable domain, in which reference TRBV9 and TRBJ2-7 provide the parts outside the CDR3, is DSGVTQTPKHLITATGQRVTLRCSPRSGDLSVYWYQQSLDQGLQFLIQYYNGEERAKGNILERFSAQQFPDLHSELNLSSLELGDSALYFCASSVEPSGISSYEQYFGPGTRLTVT.

The chain recombines TRBV27 with TRBJ1-3, with a possible D match to TRBD1 (6 bases). Germline lookup yields CDR1 MNHEY and CDR2 SMNVEV (reference sequence). The CDR3 runs 11 residues. V dropped 6 bases and J dropped 7 bases, with 7 bases sitting between them. CDR3: CASSQGNTIYF. DNA for the CDR3: TGTGCCAGCAGCCAGGGGAACACCATATATTTT.

V gene TRBV5-6 combines with J gene TRBJ2-3; D not certain. The V gene lost 1 base and the J gene lost 2 bases, with 8 bases spanning the gap. The V gene's germline CDR1 is SGHDT and CDR2 YYEEEE. CDR3 length: 14 amino acids. The CDR3 nucleotides are TGTGCCAGCAGCTTGATTCGCTCCACAGATACGCAGTATTTT. Translation gives CASSLIRSTDTQYF.

This rearrangement joins TRBV7-9 to TRBJ2-7, with TRBD1 identical over 7 bases. The ends lost 5 bases at V and 2 bases at J; junction bases unmatched: 15. The CDR3 has 17 amino acids. CDR1 is SEHNR, CDR2 FQNEAQ, per germline (reference sequence). This CDR3 is CASSMSHTGDLTYEQYF. In nucleotides, the CDR3 is TGTGCCAGCAGCATGAGCCATACAGGGGATCTAACCTACGAGCAGTACTTC.

The gene calls are TRBV5-1 and TRBJ1-1, with unresolved D. The V end lost 0 bases, the J end lost 1 base, and 10 bases lay between the germline ends. Per germline, CDR1 SGHRS and CDR2 YFSETQ. The length of the CDR3 is 15 residues. The CDR3 nucleotides read TGCGCCAGCAGCTTGGGTACCGGGGAGAACACTGAAGCTTTCTTT. It encodes CASSLGTGENTEAFF.

The CDR3 region is CASSLSRRLAGGGADTQYF. The CDR3 region has the DNA TGTGCCAGCAGCTTATCTCGGAGACTAGCGGGGGGTGGGGCAGATACGCAGTATTTT. The chain uses TRBV11-2 and TRBJ2-3, with TRBD2 identical over 13 bases. V trimming: 2 bases; J trimming: 4 bases; junction bases outside the gene matches: 12. The CDR3 is 19 amino acids. The V gene's germline CDR1 is SGHAT and CDR2 FQNNGV.

The V and J genes are TRBV4-3 and TRBJ2-1; D not certain. CDR1 and CDR2 from the germline V gene are LGHNA and YSLEER. CDR3 length equals 14 residues. The ends were cut back, 0 bases at V and 4 bases at J, with 7 bases in the middle. DNA of the CDR3: TGCGCCAGCAGCCAAGATGCCCCATACAATGAGCAGTTCTTC. Protein: CASSQDAPYNEQFF.

The chain uses TRBV15 and TRBJ1-5, with TRBD1 as a possible D gene (5 bases). The CDR3 is 12 amino acids. Per the germline V gene, CDR1 is LNHNV and CDR2 is YYDKDF (reference sequence). The V gene lost 4 bases and the J gene lost 6 bases, with 7 bases spanning the gap. CDR3 nucleotides: TGTGCCACCAGCATTAGGGGTCAGCCCCAGCATTTT. Amino acid sequence: CATSIRGQPQHF.

In this sample, this clone turned up a few times. The rearrangement joins TRBV4-2 to TRBJ2-3; 8 bases line up with TRBD2. Germline V gene sequence: CDR1 LGHNA, CDR2 YNFKEQ. The CDR3 has 17 residues. The trim removed 1 base at V and 0 bases at J, leaving 6 bases unmatched. The CDR3 protein is CASSQVDSGASTDTQYF. The CDR3 nucleotides read TGTGCCAGCAGCCAAGTTGATAGCGGGGCTAGCACAGATACGCAGTATTTT.

The V call is TRBV29-1, the J call TRBJ2-7; the match to TRBD2 covers 10 bases. The junction had 9 bases not matched to a gene; V was cut back by 2 bases and J by 2 bases. CDR1 is SQVTM and CDR2 is ANQGSEA in the germline V gene. The CDR3 has 16 residues. CDR3 in DNA: TGCAGCGTTGAAATAGCTGGACTAGCGGCGACCTACGAGCAGTACTTC. Protein product: CSVEIAGLAATYEQYF.

V gene TRBV16 combines with J gene TRBJ1-2, with a possible D match to TRBD1 (5 bases). V lost 4 bases and J 6 bases, leaving 18 bases between the germline ends. The CDR3 covers 15 residues. The germline V gene has CDR1 KGHSY and CDR2 FQNENV. CDR3 sequence reads: CASSPLPGASNGYTF. The CDR3 region has the DNA TGTGCCAGCAGCCCGCTGCCTGGGGCCTCGAATGGCTACACCTTC.

The chain uses TRBV27 and TRBJ1-2; D is unresolved. Trimming removed 0 bases at V and 6 bases at J, with 14 bases between. The CDR3 spans 15 residues. From germline, CDR1 is MNHEY and CDR2 SMNVEV (reference sequence). CDR3 sequence reads: CASSLSLGRPDGYTF. CDR3 DNA: TGTGCCAGCAGTTTATCGCTAGGCAGGCCCGATGGCTACACCTTC.

The V and J genes are TRBV15 and TRBJ1-5, with TRBD1 as a possible D gene (6 bases). V dropped 2 bases and J dropped 0 bases, with 8 bases sitting between them. The CDR3 totals 15 residues. The germline CDR1 and CDR2 sequences are LNHNV and YYDKDF (reference sequence). The CDR3 bases are TGTGCCACCAGCAGATCCAGGGGTAGCAATCAGCCCCAGCATTTT. Its protein is CATSRSRGSNQPQHF.

The chain employs TRBV19 and TRBJ1-5, with a weak D call TRBD1 (6 bases). This CDR3 is built from 14 residues. V was shortened by 5 bases and J by 6 bases, with 14 bases between the two germline ends. Germline V gene lookup returns CDR1 LNHDA and CDR2 SQIVND (reference sequence). The CDR3 sequence is CASSHGGLGQPQHF. In nucleotides, the CDR3 is TGTGCCAGTAGTCACGGGGGGCTGGGTCAGCCCCAGCATTTT.

The CDR3: CASSLVGAGGTFTDTQYF. The DNA for the CDR3 is TGTGCCAGCAGCTTAGTCGGTGCGGGCGGGACCTTCACAGATACGCAGTATTTT. The chain couples TRBV7-6 to TRBJ2-3; a possible D gene is TRBD2 (6 bases). Germline lookup yields CDR1 SGHVS and CDR2 FNYEAQ. V was clipped by 1 base and J by 2 bases, with 19 bases between them. The CDR3 has 18 residues.

CDR3 amino acids: CASSLDRGQTGELFF. The CDR3 coding sequence is TGTGCCAGCAGCCTTGACAGGGGGCAGACCGGGGAGCTGTTTTTT. The rearrangement joins TRBV27 to TRBJ2-2; 10 bases are a match to TRBD1. CDR1 and CDR2 (germline): MNHEY, SMNVEV (reference sequence). V gave up 6 bases and J gave up 5 bases; unmatched junction bases: 6. CDR3 length equals 15 residues.

The gene calls are TRBV7-6 and TRBJ2-7, with D tentatively TRBD2 (5 bases). There are 18 residues in the CDR3. V lost 0 bases to trimming and J lost 4 bases, with 22 bases between them. The germline V gene encodes CDR1 SGHVS and CDR2 FNYEAQ. CDR3 DNA: TGTGCCAGCAGCTTAGCCCGGGAAGGTGGGGAGATAGGGTACGAGCAGTACTTC. This translates into CASSLAREGGEIGYEQYF.

This clone was observed at least ten times. The rearrangement joins TRBV5-6 to TRBJ1-3, with D perhaps TRBD1 (6 bases). The V gene lost 4 bases and the J gene lost 4 bases, with 9 bases spanning the gap. From germline, CDR1 is SGHDT and CDR2 YYEEEE. CDR3 length: 13 amino acids. This CDR3 reads CASSLGQGNTIYF. In DNA, the CDR3 is TGTGCCAGCAGCCTTGGACAGGGAAACACCATATATTTT.

The V gene is TRBV2, the J gene TRBJ2-3, with D maybe TRBD2 (6 bases). Germline lookup yields CDR1 SNHLY and CDR2 FYNNEI. The V and J ends lost 8 bases and 3 bases respectively, with 12 bases between them. The CDR3 spans 13 residues. CDR3 sequence: CASGLAETDTQYF. The CDR3 nucleotides read TGTGCCAGCGGCTTAGCGGAGACAGATACGCAGTATTTT. The full variable domain, rest sourced from reference TRBV2 and TRBJ2-3, is EPEVTQTPSHQVTQMGQEVILRCVPISNHLYFYWYRQILGQKVEFLVSFYNNEISEKSEIFDDQFSVERPDGSNFTLKIRSTKLEDSAMYFCASGLAETDTQYFGPGTRLTVL.

This clone is deemed medium-sized. The chain uses TRBV9 and TRBJ1-4; D call uncertain. CDR3 size: 15 residues. Germline loops: CDR1 SGDLS, CDR2 YYNGEE. V was clipped by 1 base and J by 0 bases, with 7 bases between them. In DNA, the CDR3 is TGTGCCAGCAGCGTATCCGGAGCAACTAATGAAAAACTGTTTTTT. Encoded protein: CASSVSGATNEKLFF.

There are a few counts of this clone. Other nucleotide sequences from this sample produce the same CDR3. The rearrangement joins TRBV5-6 to TRBJ2-5; 11 bases align to TRBD1. This CDR3 region has 14 residues. The ends lost 4 bases at V and 5 bases at J; junction bases unmatched: 4. Germline V CDR1 and CDR2: SGHDT, YYEEEE. The CDR3 is CASSRTGGRETQYF. As DNA, the CDR3 is TGTGCCAGCAGCCGGACAGGGGGCAGGGAGACCCAGTACTTC.

This chain links TRBV27 with TRBJ1-5, with D maybe TRBD1 (6 bases). The germline gives CDR1 MNHEY, CDR2 SMNVEV (reference sequence). This CDR3 spans 16 amino acids. V lost 3 bases and J lost 6, with 18 bases in between. This chain's CDR3 is CASSFGGQGLVQPQHF. CDR3 nucleotide sequence: TGTGCCAGCAGTTTCGGTGGGCAGGGGCTGGTTCAGCCCCAGCATTTT.

The chain uses TRBV2 and TRBJ2-5; possibly TRBD1 or TRBD2 for D (5 bases each). Trimming pared 8 bases from V and 5 bases from J, leaving 15 bases between. Germline values: CDR1 SNHLY, CDR2 FYNNEI. The CDR3 runs to 13 residues. The CDR3 reads CASLRGVGETQYF. As DNA, the CDR3 is TGTGCCAGCCTGAGGGGTGTGGGGGAGACCCAGTACTTC.

This clone showed up just once. This chain connects TRBV11-3 to TRBJ2-1; D perhaps matches TRBD2 (5 bases). Germline V lookup: CDR1 SGHNT, CDR2 YENEEA. Trimming stripped 3 bases from V and 0 bases from J, with 6 bases between. The CDR3 length is 14 residues. CDR3 DNA sequence: TGTGCCAGCAGCTTGGACTCCTCCTACAATGAGCAGTTCTTC. Its protein product is CASSLDSSYNEQFF.